The 28 T cell receptor beta chains given below trace back to one sample, sequenced in a study of cytomegalovirus exposure and HLA in healthy donors. Vbeta (60) and Jbeta (13) primers were used in the PCR. Here immunoSEQ multiplex PCR was the method, and the copy in TCRdb shows in-frame clones only, minus some. The data hold about 170,000 clones, with about 81% observed a single time. Sample: PBMCs. These receptors came from a woman in her late teens or twenties in good health and CMV-seronegative.

This chain uses TRBV28 with TRBJ1-4, with 7 bases matching TRBD1. V lost 5 bases to trimming and J lost 4 bases; unmatched junction nucleotides: 7. The CDR3 has 15 amino acids. Germline V gene data show CDR1 as MDHEN and CDR2 as SYDVKM. The CDR3 DNA reads TGTGCCAGCAGTCCAGGGGGGCAGGGTAATGAAAAACTGTTTTTT. It is translated as CASSPGGQGNEKLFF.

The chain combines TRBV6-6 with TRBJ1-5; D remains ambiguous. V lost 4 bases and J lost 5, with 6 bases in between. CDR1 is MNHNY, CDR2 SVGAGI, per germline (reference sequence). The CDR3 is 12 amino acids. CDR3 in amino acids: CASSSLYQPQHF. Written as DNA, the CDR3 is TGTGCCAGCAGTTCGCTATATCAGCCCCAGCATTTT.

Turning to this clone: Other nucleotide sequences in the sample specify the same CDR3. V gene TRBV6-5 combines with J gene TRBJ2-3, with D perhaps matching TRBD1 (5 bases). The CDR3 sequence is 15 residues long. Trimming cost V 6 bases and J 5 bases, with 18 bases left between them. From germline, CDR1 is MNHEY and CDR2 SVGAGI. CDR3 region: CASSRRQGLRDTQYF. The DNA for the CDR3 is TGTGCCAGCAGCCGCCGGCAGGGCTTAAGAGATACGCAGTATTTT.

The genes are TRBV28 and TRBJ2-3; 14 bases align to TRBD2. This CDR3 has 17 amino acids. CDR1 and CDR2 from the germline V gene are MDHEN and SYDVKM. Trimming took 7 bases from V and 0 from J; bases not matched to a gene: 6. This chain's CDR3 is CASKTWTSGGSTDTQYF. As DNA, the CDR3 is TGTGCCAGCAAAACTTGGACTAGCGGGGGGAGCACAGATACGCAGTATTTT.

The V and J genes are TRBV9 and TRBJ2-7; 8 bases fit TRBD2. Germline values: CDR1 SGDLS, CDR2 YYNGEE. V was clipped by 0 bases and J by 2 bases; unmatched bases: 4. This CDR3 contains 15 residues. CDR3 sequence reads: CASSVASGGPYEQYF. The CDR3, as DNA: TGTGCCAGCAGCGTAGCTTCGGGAGGGCCCTACGAGCAGTACTTC.

The V gene is TRBV27, the J gene TRBJ2-7, with a possible D match to TRBD2 (7 bases). Germline V gives CDR1 MNHEY, CDR2 SMNVEV (reference sequence). The CDR3 sequence is 18 residues long. V lost 6 bases and J 4 bases, leaving 28 bases between the germline ends. The CDR3 region is CASSPTALARGGQYEQYF. For the CDR3, the DNA is TGTGCCAGCAGCCCTACCGCACTAGCGAGGGGGGGGCAATACGAGCAGTACTTC.

The chain joins TRBV5-1 to TRBJ1-6; D possibly corresponds to TRBD1 (5 bases). The V and J ends lost 0 bases and 6 bases respectively, with 13 bases between them. The CDR3 consists of 16 residues. Germline V gives CDR1 SGHRS, CDR2 YFSETQ. CDR3 coding DNA: TGCGCCAGCAGCTTGGCCGTGGTGGGGCCTAATTCACCCCTCCACTTT. As protein: CASSLAVVGPNSPLHF.

The chain uses TRBV30 and TRBJ2-1; 8 nucleotides line up with TRBD1. The CDR3 extends over 15 amino acids. V trimming: 0 bases; J trimming: 5 bases; junction bases outside the gene matches: 6. Per the germline V gene, CDR1 is GTSNPN and CDR2 is SVGIG (reference sequence). The CDR3: CAWSVPGGLHNEQFF. The CDR3, as DNA: TGTGCCTGGAGTGTCCCAGGGGGCCTCCACAATGAGCAGTTCTTC. The variable domain in full, completed from reference TRBV30 and TRBJ2-1, reads SQTIHQWPATLVQPVGSPLSLECTVEGTSNPNLYWYRQAAGRGLQLLFYSVGIGQISSEVPQNLSASRPQDRQFILSSKKLLLSDSGFYLCAWSVPGGLHNEQFFGPGTRLTVL.

This chain connects TRBV6-5 to TRBJ2-2; the D gene is possibly TRBD1 (5 bases). Germline values: CDR1 MNHEY, CDR2 SVGAGI. The length of the CDR3 is 14 residues. With 6 bases removed from V and 3 bases from J, the gap between germline ends came to 11 bases. Written as DNA, the CDR3 is TGTGCCAGCAGCAAAACAGGAGACACCGGGGAGCTGTTTTTT. The encoded protein is CASSKTGDTGELFF.

The chain links TRBV7-3 to TRBJ2-3; 11 bases line up with TRBD2. This CDR3 is built from 15 residues. CDR1 and CDR2 from the germline V gene are SGHTA and FQGTGA. J was trimmed by 4 bases and V by 5 bases; bases with no gene match: 5. Written as DNA, the CDR3 is TGTGCCAGCAGCCGTAGCGGGGGGGCAGCAGATACGCAGTATTTT. Translating gives CASSRSGGAADTQYF.

V usage is TRBV27 and J usage is TRBJ1-2; perhaps TRBD1 as D (6 bases). CDR3 length: 14 residues. CDR1 is MNHEY, CDR2 SMNVEV, per germline (reference sequence). With 6 bases removed from V and 3 bases from J, the gap between germline ends came to 14 bases. CDR3 bases: TGTGCCAGCAGACTACAGGGTAATGACTATGGCTACACCTTC. It translates to CASRLQGNDYGYTF.

The V call is TRBV9, the J call TRBJ1-2; possibly TRBD1 for D (5 bases). This CDR3 contains 15 residues. The ends were cut back, 0 bases at V and 1 base at J, with 10 bases in the middle. Per germline, CDR1 SGDLS and CDR2 YYNGEE. CDR3 coding DNA: TGTGCCAGCAGCGTAGGGGGGGTCGTTAACTATGGCTACACCTTC. Its protein is CASSVGGVVNYGYTF. The complete variable domain, with remaining parts taken from reference TRBV9 and TRBJ1-2, reads DSGVTQTPKHLITATGQRVTLRCSPRSGDLSVYWYQQSLDQGLQFLIQYYNGEERAKGNILERFSAQQFPDLHSELNLSSLELGDSALYFCASSVGGVVNYGYTFGSGTRLTVV.

The chain couples TRBV29-1 to TRBJ2-3, with 9 bases aligning to TRBD1. The CDR3 runs to 14 residues. Trimming at V came to 6 bases and at J to 0 bases, leaving 4 bases not matched to a gene. Germline V gene sequence: CDR1 SQVTM, CDR2 ANQGSEA. In nucleotides, the CDR3 is TGCAGCGTGGTGGGGACAGGGAGCACAGATACGCAGTATTTT. Its protein is CSVVGTGSTDTQYF.

The chain employs TRBV6-1 and TRBJ2-5; 7 bases match TRBD1. The germline V gene encodes CDR1 MNHNS and CDR2 SASEGT. The CDR3 runs to 15 residues. Trimming at V came to 4 bases and at J to 1 base, leaving 6 bases not matched to a gene. CDR3 sequence reads: CASSGVRDSQETQYF. In DNA form, the CDR3 reads TGTGCCAGCAGTGGTGTCCGGGACAGCCAAGAGACCCAGTACTTC.

This chain uses TRBV30 with TRBJ2-1, with 10 bases aligning to TRBD2. The V gene's germline CDR1 is GTSNPN and CDR2 SVGIG (reference sequence). This CDR3 spans 15 amino acids. J lost 5 bases, V lost 2 bases, and 6 bases had no gene match. CDR3 residues: CAWSFLAGVHNEQFF. CDR3 DNA sequence: TGTGCCTGGAGTTTCCTAGCGGGAGTCCACAATGAGCAGTTCTTC.

The CDR3 reads CASKRFGEKSYEQYF. The CDR3, as DNA: TGTGCCAGCAAACGGTTCGGGGAGAAATCCTACGAGCAGTACTTC. The chain joins TRBV27 to TRBJ2-7; TRBD2 might be the D (5 bases). Germline loops: CDR1 MNHEY, CDR2 SMNVEV (reference sequence). The CDR3 runs to 15 residues. The V end was cut by 7 bases, the J end by 1 base, with 17 bases between.

V gene TRBV28 combines with J gene TRBJ1-2, with unresolved D. Trimming removed 8 bases from V and 1 base from J, with 14 bases in between. In germline, CDR1 is MDHEN, CDR2 SYDVKM. CDR3 length: 14 amino acids. DNA for the CDR3: TGTGCCAGCGAACACGAGGGCGGTAACTATGGCTACACCTTC. Translating it yields CASEHEGGNYGYTF.

The chain joins TRBV11-2 to TRBJ1-1; TRBD1 is a possible D gene (5 bases). CDR3 length: 14 amino acids. Germline assignment: CDR1 SGHAT and CDR2 FQNNGV. Trimming pared 5 bases from V and 8 bases from J, leaving 18 bases between. The CDR3 protein is CASSPFTGGVEAFF. CDR3 bases: TGTGCCAGCAGCCCCTTTACGGGGGGGGTAGAAGCTTTCTTT.

The chain is built from TRBV6-6 and TRBJ2-7; D possibly corresponds to TRBD1 (5 bases). The germline CDR1 and CDR2 sequences are MNHNY and SVGAGI (reference sequence). The ends were cut back, 2 bases at V and 4 bases at J, with 12 bases in the middle. This CDR3 is built from 14 residues. The CDR3 sequence: CASSYDRPTYEQYF. CDR3 bases: TGTGCCAGCAGTTACGACAGACCTACTTACGAGCAGTACTTC.

The chain couples TRBV29-1 to TRBJ1-5, with D maybe TRBD1 (6 bases). The germline V gene has CDR1 SQVTM and CDR2 ANQGSEA. This CDR3 spans 13 amino acids. V shed 7 bases and J shed 3 bases, with 13 bases lying between them. The CDR3 bases are TGCAGCGCTGGACCAGGGGACAATCAGCCCCAGCATTTT. Translated, it gives CSAGPGDNQPQHF.

This sequence joins TRBV6-5 and TRBJ2-3, with D perhaps matching TRBD2 (6 bases). Germline values: CDR1 MNHEY, CDR2 SVGAGI. The V and J ends lost 2 bases and 12 bases respectively, with 21 bases between them. The CDR3 covers 15 residues. CDR3 protein: CASSYTLTGTSLQYF. CDR3 bases: TGTGCCAGCAGTTACACTTTGACCGGGACTTCACTCCAGTATTTT.

The V gene is TRBV6-5, the J gene TRBJ1-2; D is perhaps TRBD1 (5 bases). From germline, CDR1 is MNHEY and CDR2 SVGAGI. V gave up 6 bases and J gave up 6 bases, with 14 bases separating them. This CDR3 comprises 13 residues. CDR3 region: CASSPTVPDGYTF. The CDR3 nucleotides are TGTGCCAGCAGCCCGACAGTCCCCGATGGCTACACCTTC.

The genes are TRBV29-1 and TRBJ1-1; TRBD1 agrees at 9 bases. Per germline, CDR1 SQVTM and CDR2 ANQGSEA. V shed 6 bases, J shed 11 bases, and the junction held 16 bases outside the gene matches. This CDR3 region has 14 residues. This chain's CDR3 is CSVDDRGADREAFF. The DNA for the CDR3 is TGCAGCGTCGACGACAGGGGGGCAGATCGAGAGGCTTTCTTT.

The gene calls are TRBV29-1 and TRBJ2-1; TRBD1 aligns across 8 bases. Germline trimming cut 7 bases from V and 3 bases from J; bases unmatched to any gene: 5. The CDR3 totals 13 residues. Germline V gives CDR1 SQVTM, CDR2 ANQGSEA. The CDR3 sequence: CSGTGGGYNEQFF. CDR3 DNA sequence: TGCAGCGGTACAGGGGGTGGCTACAATGAGCAGTTCTTC.

The rearrangement links TRBV18 to TRBJ2-7; 9 bases line up with TRBD1. The germline CDR1 and CDR2 sequences are KGHSH and LQKENI. CDR3 length: 13 amino acids. V shed 3 bases, J shed 13 bases, and the junction held 10 bases outside the gene matches. CDR3 sequence reads: CASSPKLDRGLYF. The CDR3 coding sequence is TGTGCCAGCTCACCCAAACTGGACAGGGGCCTCTACTTC.

V is TRBV2 and J is TRBJ1-6; TRBD1 matches at 8 bases. CDR1 SNHLY and CDR2 FYNNEI come from the germline V gene. The length of the CDR3 is 13 residues. The ends lost 7 bases at V and 7 bases at J; junction bases unmatched: 3. The CDR3 DNA reads as TGTGCCAGCAATCGACAGGGGAATTCACCCCTCCACTTT. Its protein product is CASNRQGNSPLHF.

V gene TRBV7-3 combines with J gene TRBJ2-1; tentative D call: TRBD1 (5 bases). Deletions cut 2 bases from V and 0 bases from J, with 8 bases between. The germline V gene encodes CDR1 SGHTA and CDR2 FQGTGA. CDR3 size: 15 residues. The CDR3: CASSLSQGSYNEQFF. The CDR3 nucleotides are TGTGCCAGCAGCTTATCGCAGGGCTCCTACAATGAGCAGTTCTTC. Based on the CDR3 plus reference TRBV7-3 and TRBJ2-1, the full variable domain is GAGVSQTPSNKVTEKGKYVELRCDPISGHTALYWYRQSLGQGPEFLIYFQGTGAADDSGLPNDRFFAVRPEGSVSTLKIQRTERGDSAVYLCASSLSQGSYNEQFFGPGTRLTVL.

To note about this clone: Compared with germline, one end of the junction differs, possibly owing to a read error. The chain has TRBV7-9 and TRBJ2-7; a weak D match, TRBD1 (5 bases). From germline, CDR1 is SEHNR and CDR2 FQNEAQ (reference sequence). CDR3 length equals 14 residues. Here the CDR3 reads CSSSLVAGNHEQYF. The CDR3 coding sequence is TGTTCCAGCAGCTTAGTAGCAGGGAACCACGAGCAGTACTTC. Complete variable domain (other parts from reference TRBV7-9 and TRBJ2-7): DTGVSQNPRHKITKRGQNVTFRCDPISEHNRLYWYRQTLGQGPEFLTYFQNEAQLEKSRLLSDRFSAERPKGSFSTLEIQRTEQGDSAMYLCSSSLVAGNHEQYFGPGTRLTVT.